This T cell receptor (beta chain) was identified in a study of cytomegalovirus exposure and HLA in healthy donors. Germline V gives CDR1 LNHDA, CDR2 SQIVND (reference sequence). The length of the CDR3 is 18 residues. Losses at the gene ends were 0 bases for V and 2 bases for J; bases not matched to a gene: 8. Vbeta (60) and Jbeta (13) primers were used in the PCR. Some clones are missing from TCRdb's copy, which holds only in-frame ones; the method was immunoSEQ multiplex PCR. The data contain over 65,000 clones, about 80% of them singletons. The material sequenced was PBMCs. The chain recombines TRBV19 with TRBJ2-7, with 12 bases lining up with TRBD2. The sequence was collected from a man in his fifties or sixties in good health and CMV-seronegative. This CDR3 is CASSIEGLAGGAPYEQYF. The CDR3 nucleotides read TGTGCCAGTAGTATAGAAGGGCTAGCGGGGGGGGCACCCTACGAGCAGTACTTC. Combining the CDR3 with reference TRBV19 and TRBJ2-7 gives the whole variable domain DGGITQSPKYLFRKEGQNVTLSCEQNLNHDAMYWYRQDPGQGLRLIYYSQIVNDFQKGDIAEGYSVSREKKESFPLTVTSAQKNPTAFYLCASSIEGLAGGAPYEQYFGPGTRLTVT.